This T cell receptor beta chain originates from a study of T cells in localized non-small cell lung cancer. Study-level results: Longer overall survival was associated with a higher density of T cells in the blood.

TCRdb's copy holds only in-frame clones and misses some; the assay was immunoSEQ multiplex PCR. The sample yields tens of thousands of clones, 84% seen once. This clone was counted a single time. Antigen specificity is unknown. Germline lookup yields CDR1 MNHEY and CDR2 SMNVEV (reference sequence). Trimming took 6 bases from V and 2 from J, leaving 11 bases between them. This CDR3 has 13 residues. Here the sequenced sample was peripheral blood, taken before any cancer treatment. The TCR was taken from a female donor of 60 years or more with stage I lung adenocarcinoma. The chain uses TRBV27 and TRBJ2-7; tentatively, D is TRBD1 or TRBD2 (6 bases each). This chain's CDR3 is CASRRDTTYEQYF. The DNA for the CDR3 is TGTGCCAGCAGGCGGGACACTACCTACGAGCAGTACTTC.